The clone carrying this T cell receptor beta chain was seen repeatedly, ten times or more. Its cognate antigen is unknown. The time point here: healthy volunteer bleed at 2 weeks. Unfractionated whole blood was the source of the extracted total RNA. These data belong to a study of human T cells and chemical hapten exposure. Study-level points and caveats: Counts of TCRs above 1 in 1000 frequency stayed unchanged with DPC sensitization.

Single cDNA molecules in the library carried unique molecular identifiers attached during preparation. TCRdb passed the RACE reads through MiXCR, listing each CDR3 protein once. The table shows 49,000 or so distinct CDR3 sequences, with 3.5% to 4.5% occurring only once. The V and J ends lost 4 bases and 2 bases respectively, with 13 bases between them. CDR3 length: 15 amino acids. Looked up from germline, CDR1 is SGHDN and CDR2 is FVKESK. This sequence was found in a human donor in good health. Some clones in this sample may be carry-over from other donors' samples. This chain links TRBV14 with TRBJ2-3; D is tentatively TRBD1 or TRBD2 (7 bases each). The specimen was whole blood. The CDR3 loop is CASSRQGGPTDTQYF. CDR3 in DNA: TGTGCCAGCAGCCGGCAGGGGGGGCCCACAGATACGCAGTATTTT.